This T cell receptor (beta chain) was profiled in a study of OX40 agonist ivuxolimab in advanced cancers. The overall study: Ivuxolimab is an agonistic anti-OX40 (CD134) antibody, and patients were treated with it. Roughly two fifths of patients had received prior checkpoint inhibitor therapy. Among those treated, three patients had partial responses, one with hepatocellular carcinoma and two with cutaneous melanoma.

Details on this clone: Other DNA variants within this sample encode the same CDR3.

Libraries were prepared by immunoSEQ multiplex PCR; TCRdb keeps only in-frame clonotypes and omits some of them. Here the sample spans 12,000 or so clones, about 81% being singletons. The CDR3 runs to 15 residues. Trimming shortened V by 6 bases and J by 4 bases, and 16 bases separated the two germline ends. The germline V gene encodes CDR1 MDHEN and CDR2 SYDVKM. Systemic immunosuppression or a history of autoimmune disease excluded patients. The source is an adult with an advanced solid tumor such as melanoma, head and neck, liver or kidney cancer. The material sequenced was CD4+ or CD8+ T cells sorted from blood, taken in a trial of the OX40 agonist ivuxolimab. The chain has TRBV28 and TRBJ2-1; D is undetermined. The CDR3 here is CASSPRSTGYNEQFF. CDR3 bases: TGTGCCAGCAGCCCACGAAGTACTGGGTACAATGAGCAGTTCTTC.